The 6 T cell receptor beta chains reported below all come from one sample, sequenced in a study of blood T cell repertoires in COVID-19. Clones were sequenced by immunoSEQ multiplex PCR, and TCRdb holds only the in-frame ones, with some missing. Altogether tens of thousands of clones are present, less than 90% being singletons, with the ten largest covering around a sixth. Sequenced: peripheral blood. The receptors stem from a human donor with active COVID-19. The donor label of this sample is uncertain.

The chain uses TRBV14 and TRBJ2-3, with 11 bases aligning to TRBD2. Germline V gene data show CDR1 as SGHDN and CDR2 as FVKESK. The CDR3 spans 16 residues. Losses at the gene ends were 4 bases for V and 1 base for J; bases not matched to a gene: 4. This CDR3 reads CASSPRLAGRTDTQYF. DNA of the CDR3: TGTGCCAGCAGCCCCAGACTAGCGGGGCGCACAGATACGCAGTATTTT.

This clone has just one count. The rearrangement uses TRBV18 and TRBJ2-5; maybe TRBD2 (6 bases). CDR1 and CDR2 from the germline V gene are KGHSH and LQKENI. This CDR3 region has 15 residues. Trimming shortened V by 6 bases and J by 4 bases, and 18 bases separated the two germline ends. The CDR3 sequence is CASSTKGLLVETQYF. Here the CDR3 DNA reads TGTGCCAGCTCCACCAAGGGACTTTTGGTAGAGACCCAGTACTTC.

This clone appeared a single time. The rearrangement links TRBV7-9 to TRBJ2-1, with D maybe TRBD1 (5 bases). Germline-derived CDR1 and CDR2 are SEHNR and FQNEAQ (reference sequence). V was trimmed by 2 bases and J by 0 bases, leaving 11 bases between them. The CDR3 runs 16 residues. The CDR3 is CASSLKGLSSYNEQFF. The CDR3 DNA follows: TGTGCCAGCAGCTTAAAGGGGTTGAGCTCCTACAATGAGCAGTTCTTC.

V and J are TRBV2 and TRBJ2-1, with D maybe TRBD2 (5 bases). The ends were cut back, 0 bases at V and 7 bases at J, with 10 bases in the middle. CDR3 length equals 14 residues. Per germline, CDR1 SNHLY and CDR2 FYNNEI. The DNA for the CDR3 is TGTGCCAGCAGTGAAGCGCTTCCGGGGAATGAGCAGTTCTTC. Its protein product is CASSEALPGNEQFF.

About this clone: Other DNA sequences in the same sample also yield this CDR3. The chain is built from TRBV5-4 and TRBJ2-7; TRBD2 matches 11 bases. Germline values: CDR1 SGHNT, CDR2 YYREEE (reference sequence). The CDR3 is 14 residues long. Germline trimming cut 3 bases from V and 4 bases from J; bases unmatched to any gene: 3. The CDR3 region has the DNA TGTGCCAGCAGCTCGGGACTAGCGGCTTACGAGCAGTACTTC. Translating it yields CASSSGLAAYEQYF. The full variable domain, completed using reference TRBV5-4 and TRBJ2-7, is ETGVTQSPTHLIKTRGQQVTLRCSSQSGHNTVSWYQQALGQGPQFIFQYYREEENGRGNFPPRFSGLQFPNYSSELNVNALELDDSALYLCASSSGLAAYEQYFGPGTRLTVT.

The V and J genes are TRBV5-1 and TRBJ2-2; TRBD2 matches 8 bases. In germline, CDR1 is SGHRS, CDR2 YFSETQ. V lost 4 bases to trimming and J lost 5 bases; unmatched junction nucleotides: 7. The CDR3 extends over 15 amino acids. The CDR3 bases are TGCGCCAGCAGCCCGTGGACTAGCCGGACCGGGGAGCTGTTTTTT. Translation gives CASSPWTSRTGELFF.